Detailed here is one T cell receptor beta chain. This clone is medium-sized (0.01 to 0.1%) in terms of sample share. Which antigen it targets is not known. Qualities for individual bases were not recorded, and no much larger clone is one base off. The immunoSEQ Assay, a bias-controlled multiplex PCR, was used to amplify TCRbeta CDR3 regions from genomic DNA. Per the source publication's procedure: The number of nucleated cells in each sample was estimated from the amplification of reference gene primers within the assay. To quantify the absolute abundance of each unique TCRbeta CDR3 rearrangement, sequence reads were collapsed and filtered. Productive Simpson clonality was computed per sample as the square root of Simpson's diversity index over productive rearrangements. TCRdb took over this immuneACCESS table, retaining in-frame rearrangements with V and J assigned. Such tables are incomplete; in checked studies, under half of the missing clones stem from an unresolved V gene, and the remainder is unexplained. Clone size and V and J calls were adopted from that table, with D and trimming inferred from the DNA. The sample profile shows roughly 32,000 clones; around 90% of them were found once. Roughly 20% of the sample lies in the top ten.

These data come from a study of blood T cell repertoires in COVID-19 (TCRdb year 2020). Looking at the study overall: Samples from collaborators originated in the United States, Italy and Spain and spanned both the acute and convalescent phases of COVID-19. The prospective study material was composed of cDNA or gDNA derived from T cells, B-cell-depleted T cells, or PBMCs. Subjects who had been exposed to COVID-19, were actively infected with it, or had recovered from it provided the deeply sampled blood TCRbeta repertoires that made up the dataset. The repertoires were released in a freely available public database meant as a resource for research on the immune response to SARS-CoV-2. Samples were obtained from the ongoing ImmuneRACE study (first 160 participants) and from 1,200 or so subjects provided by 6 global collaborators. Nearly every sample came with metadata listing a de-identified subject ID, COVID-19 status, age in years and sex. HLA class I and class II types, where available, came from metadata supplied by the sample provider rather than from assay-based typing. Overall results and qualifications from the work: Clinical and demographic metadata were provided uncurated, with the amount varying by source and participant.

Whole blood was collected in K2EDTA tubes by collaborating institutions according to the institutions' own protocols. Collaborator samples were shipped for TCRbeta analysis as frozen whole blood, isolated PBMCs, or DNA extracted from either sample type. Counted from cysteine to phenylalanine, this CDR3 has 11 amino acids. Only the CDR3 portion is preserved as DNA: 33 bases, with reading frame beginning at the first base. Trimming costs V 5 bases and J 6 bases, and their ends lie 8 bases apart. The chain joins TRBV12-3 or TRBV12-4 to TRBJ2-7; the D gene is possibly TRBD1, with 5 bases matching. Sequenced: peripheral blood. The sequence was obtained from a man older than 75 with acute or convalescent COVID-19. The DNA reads TGTGCCAGCAGTCTCGACAGCGAGCAGTACTTC. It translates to CASSLDSEQYF.